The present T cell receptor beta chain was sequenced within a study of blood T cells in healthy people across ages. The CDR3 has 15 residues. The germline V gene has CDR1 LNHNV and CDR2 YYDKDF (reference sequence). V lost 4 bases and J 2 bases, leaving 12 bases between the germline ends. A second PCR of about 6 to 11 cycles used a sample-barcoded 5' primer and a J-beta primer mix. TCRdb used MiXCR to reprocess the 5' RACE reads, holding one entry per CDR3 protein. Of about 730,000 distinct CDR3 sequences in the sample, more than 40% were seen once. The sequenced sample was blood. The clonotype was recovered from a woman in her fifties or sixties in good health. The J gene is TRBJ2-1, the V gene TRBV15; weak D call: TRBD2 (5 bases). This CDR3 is CATSNGQTTYNEQFF. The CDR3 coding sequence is TGTGCCACCAGCAACGGGCAGACTACCTACAATGAGCAGTTCTTC.